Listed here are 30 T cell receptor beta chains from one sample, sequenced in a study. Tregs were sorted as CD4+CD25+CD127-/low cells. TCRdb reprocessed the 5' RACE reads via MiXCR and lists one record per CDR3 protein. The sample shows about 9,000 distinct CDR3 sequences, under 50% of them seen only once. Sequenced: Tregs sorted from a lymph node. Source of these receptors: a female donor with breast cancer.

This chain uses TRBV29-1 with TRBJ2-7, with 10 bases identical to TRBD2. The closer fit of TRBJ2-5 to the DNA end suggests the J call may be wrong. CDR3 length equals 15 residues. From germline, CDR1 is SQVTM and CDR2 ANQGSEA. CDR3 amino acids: CSVRDALAGKETQYF. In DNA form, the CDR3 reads TGCAGCGTTAGAGATGCACTAGCGGGAAAAGAGACCCAGTACTTC.

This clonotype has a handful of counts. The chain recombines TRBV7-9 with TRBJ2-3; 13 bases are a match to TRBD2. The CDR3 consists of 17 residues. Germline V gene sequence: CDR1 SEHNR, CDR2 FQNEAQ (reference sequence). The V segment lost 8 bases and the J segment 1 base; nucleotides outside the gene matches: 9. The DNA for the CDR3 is TGTGCCAGCCGCGGGACTAGCGGGGAACTTCGCACAGATACGCAGTATTTT. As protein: CASRGTSGELRTDTQYF.

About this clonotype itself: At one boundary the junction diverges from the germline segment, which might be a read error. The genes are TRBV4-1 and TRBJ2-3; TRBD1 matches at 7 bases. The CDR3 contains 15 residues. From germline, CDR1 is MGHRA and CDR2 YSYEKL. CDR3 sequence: CASSPTGAYTDTQYF. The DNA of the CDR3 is TGTGCCAGCAGCCCAACAGGGGCCTACACAGATACGCAGTATTTT.

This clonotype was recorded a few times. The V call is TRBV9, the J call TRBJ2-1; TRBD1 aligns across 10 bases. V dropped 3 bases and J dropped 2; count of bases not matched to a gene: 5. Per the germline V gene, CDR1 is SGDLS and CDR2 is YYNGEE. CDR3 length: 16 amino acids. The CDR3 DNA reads TGTGCCAGCAGCGGAACCGGGACAGGGGCCTACAATGAGCAGTTCTTC. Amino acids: CASSGTGTGAYNEQFF. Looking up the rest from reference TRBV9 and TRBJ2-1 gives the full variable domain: DSGVTQTPKHLITATGQRVTLRCSPRSGDLSVYWYQQSLDQGLQFLIQYYNGEERAKGNILERFSAQQFPDLHSELNLSSLELGDSALYFCASSGTGTGAYNEQFFGPGTRLTVL.

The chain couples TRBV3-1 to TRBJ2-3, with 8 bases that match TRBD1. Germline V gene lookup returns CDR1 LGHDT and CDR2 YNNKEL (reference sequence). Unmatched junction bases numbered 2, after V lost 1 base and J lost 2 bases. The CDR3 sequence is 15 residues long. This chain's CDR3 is CASSQGQGTTDTQYF. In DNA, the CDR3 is TGTGCCAGCAGCCAAGGACAGGGGACCACAGATACGCAGTATTTT.

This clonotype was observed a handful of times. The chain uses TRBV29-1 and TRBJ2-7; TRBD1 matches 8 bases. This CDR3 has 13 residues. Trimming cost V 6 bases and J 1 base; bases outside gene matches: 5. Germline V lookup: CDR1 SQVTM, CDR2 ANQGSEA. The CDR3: CSVPGQESYEQYF. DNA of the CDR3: TGCAGCGTCCCGGGACAGGAATCCTACGAGCAGTACTTC.

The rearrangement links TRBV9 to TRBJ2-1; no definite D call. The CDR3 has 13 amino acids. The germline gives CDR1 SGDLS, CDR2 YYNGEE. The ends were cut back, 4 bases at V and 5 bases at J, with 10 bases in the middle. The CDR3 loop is CASSPEMDNEQFF. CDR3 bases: TGTGCCAGCAGCCCTGAAATGGACAATGAGCAGTTCTTC. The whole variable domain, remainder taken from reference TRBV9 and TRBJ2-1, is DSGVTQTPKHLITATGQRVTLRCSPRSGDLSVYWYQQSLDQGLQFLIQYYNGEERAKGNILERFSAQQFPDLHSELNLSSLELGDSALYFCASSPEMDNEQFFGPGTRLTVL.

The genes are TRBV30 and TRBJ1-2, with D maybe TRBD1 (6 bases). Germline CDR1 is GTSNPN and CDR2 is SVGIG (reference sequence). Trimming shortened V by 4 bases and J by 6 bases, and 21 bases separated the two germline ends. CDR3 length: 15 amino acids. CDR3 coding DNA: TGTGCCTGGATCCCTCGGCGGGGGGGCGGCAATGGCTACACCTTC. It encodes CAWIPRRGGGNGYTF.

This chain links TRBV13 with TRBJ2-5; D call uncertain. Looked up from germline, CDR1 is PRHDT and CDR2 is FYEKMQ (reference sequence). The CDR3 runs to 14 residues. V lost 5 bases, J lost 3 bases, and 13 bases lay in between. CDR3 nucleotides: TGTGCCAGCAGCCGGTCGGAAGGTGAAGAGACCCAGTACTTC. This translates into CASSRSEGEETQYF.

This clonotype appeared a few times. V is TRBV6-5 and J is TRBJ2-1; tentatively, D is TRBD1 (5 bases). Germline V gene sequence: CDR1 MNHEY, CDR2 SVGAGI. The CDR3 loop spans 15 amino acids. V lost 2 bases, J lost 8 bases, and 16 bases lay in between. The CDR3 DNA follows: TGTGCCAGCAGTTACCACAAAGGGGTTTGGGATGAGCAGTTCTTC. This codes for CASSYHKGVWDEQFF.

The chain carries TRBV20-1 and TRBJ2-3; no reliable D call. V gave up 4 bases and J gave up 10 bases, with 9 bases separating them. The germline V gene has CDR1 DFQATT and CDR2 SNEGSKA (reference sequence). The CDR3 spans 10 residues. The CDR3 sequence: CSAMSGSQYF. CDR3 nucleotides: TGCAGTGCTATGTCCGGTTCGCAGTATTTT.

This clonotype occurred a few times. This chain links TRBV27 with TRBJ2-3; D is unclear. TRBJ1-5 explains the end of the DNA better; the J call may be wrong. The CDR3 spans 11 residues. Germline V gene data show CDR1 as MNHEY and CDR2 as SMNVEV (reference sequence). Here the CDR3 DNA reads TGTGCCAGCAGTTCCACAGATACGCAGCATTTT. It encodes CASSSTDTQHF.

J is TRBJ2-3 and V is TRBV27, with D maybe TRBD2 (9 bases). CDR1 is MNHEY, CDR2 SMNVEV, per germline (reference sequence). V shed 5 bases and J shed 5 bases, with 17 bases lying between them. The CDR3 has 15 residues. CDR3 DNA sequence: TGTGCCAGCAGTACATCTAGCGGGACAGGAGATACGCAGTATTTT. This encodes CASSTSSGTGDTQYF.

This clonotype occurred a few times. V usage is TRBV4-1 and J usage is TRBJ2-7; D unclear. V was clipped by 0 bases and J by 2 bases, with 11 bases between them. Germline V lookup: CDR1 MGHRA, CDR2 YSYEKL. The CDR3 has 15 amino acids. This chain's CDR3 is CASSQDLGWAYEQYF. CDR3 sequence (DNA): TGCGCCAGCAGCCAAGATCTAGGATGGGCCTACGAGCAGTACTTC.

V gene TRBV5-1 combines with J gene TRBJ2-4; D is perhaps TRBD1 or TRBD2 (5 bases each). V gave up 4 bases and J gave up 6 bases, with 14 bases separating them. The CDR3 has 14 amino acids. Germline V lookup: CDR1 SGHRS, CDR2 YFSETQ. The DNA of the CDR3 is TGCGCCAGCAGCGGGGGTAATTCCGGAAACATTCAGTACTTC. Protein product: CASSGGNSGNIQYF.

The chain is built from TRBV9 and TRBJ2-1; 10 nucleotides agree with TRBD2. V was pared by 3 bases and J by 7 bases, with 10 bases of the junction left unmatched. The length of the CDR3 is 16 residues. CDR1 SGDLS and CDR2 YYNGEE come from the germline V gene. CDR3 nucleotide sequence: TGTGCCAGCAGCGACCCCCTAGCGGGAGTTTTTAATGAGCAGTTCTTC. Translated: CASSDPLAGVFNEQFF. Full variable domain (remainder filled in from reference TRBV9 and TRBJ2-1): DSGVTQTPKHLITATGQRVTLRCSPRSGDLSVYWYQQSLDQGLQFLIQYYNGEERAKGNILERFSAQQFPDLHSELNLSSLELGDSALYFCASSDPLAGVFNEQFFGPGTRLTVL.

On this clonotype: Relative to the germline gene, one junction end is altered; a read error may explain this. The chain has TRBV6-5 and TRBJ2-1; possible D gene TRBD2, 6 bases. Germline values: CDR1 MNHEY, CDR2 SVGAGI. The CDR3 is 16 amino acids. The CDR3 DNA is TGTGCCAGCAGTTACTCGGAGAGACTAGGAAGGAATGAGCGGTTCTTC. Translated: CASSYSERLGRNERFF.

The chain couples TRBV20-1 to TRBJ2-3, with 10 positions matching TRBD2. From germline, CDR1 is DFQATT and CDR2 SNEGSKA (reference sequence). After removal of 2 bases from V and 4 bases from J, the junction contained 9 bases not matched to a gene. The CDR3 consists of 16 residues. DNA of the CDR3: TGCAGTGCTAGATGGTCTCTAGCGGGAGAGGCAGATACGCAGTATTTT. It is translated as CSARWSLAGEADTQYF.

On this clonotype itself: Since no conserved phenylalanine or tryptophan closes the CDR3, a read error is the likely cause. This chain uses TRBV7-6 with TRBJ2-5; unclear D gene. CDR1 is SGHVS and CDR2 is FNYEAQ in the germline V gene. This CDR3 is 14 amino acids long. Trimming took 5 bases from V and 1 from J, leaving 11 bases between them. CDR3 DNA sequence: TGTGCCAGCAGCCCCAGACGGATCCAAGAGACCCAGTACCTC. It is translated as CASSPRRIQETQYL.

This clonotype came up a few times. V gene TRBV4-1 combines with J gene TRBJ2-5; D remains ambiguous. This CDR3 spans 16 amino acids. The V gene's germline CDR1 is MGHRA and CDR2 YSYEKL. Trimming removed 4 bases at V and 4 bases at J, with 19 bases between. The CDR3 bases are TGCGCCAGCAGCCCCGTCAGTGGGGTTGGACGAGAGACCCAGTACTTC. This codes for CASSPVSGVGRETQYF.

CDR3: CSIKTGTGGTDTQYF. In DNA, the CDR3 is TGCAGTATCAAAACCGGGACAGGGGGTACAGATACGCAGTATTTT. The genes are TRBV20-1 and TRBJ2-3; 11 bases fit TRBD1. The trim removed 8 bases at V and 3 bases at J, leaving 10 bases unmatched. This CDR3 comprises 15 residues. Germline V CDR1 and CDR2: DFQATT, SNEGSKA (reference sequence).

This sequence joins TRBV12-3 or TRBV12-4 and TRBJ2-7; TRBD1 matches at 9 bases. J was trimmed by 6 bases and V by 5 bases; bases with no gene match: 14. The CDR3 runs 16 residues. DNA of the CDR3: TGTGCCAGCAGTACAAGGACAGGGGCAAGGTCGTTCGAGCAGTACTTC. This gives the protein CASSTRTGARSFEQYF.

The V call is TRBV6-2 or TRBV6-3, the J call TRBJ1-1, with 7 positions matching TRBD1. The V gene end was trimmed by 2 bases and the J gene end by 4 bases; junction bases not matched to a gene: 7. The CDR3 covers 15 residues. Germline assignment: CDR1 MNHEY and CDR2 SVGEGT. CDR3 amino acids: CASSYPRTGGTEAFF. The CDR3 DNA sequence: TGTGCCAGCAGTTACCCCCGGACAGGCGGCACTGAAGCTTTCTTT.

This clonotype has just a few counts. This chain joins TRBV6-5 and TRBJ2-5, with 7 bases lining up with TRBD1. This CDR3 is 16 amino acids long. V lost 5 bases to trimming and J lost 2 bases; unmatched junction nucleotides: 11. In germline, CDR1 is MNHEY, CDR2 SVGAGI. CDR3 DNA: TGTGCCAGCAGTCACGGCTCGGGACAGCTACAAGAGACCCAGTACTTC. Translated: CASSHGSGQLQETQYF.

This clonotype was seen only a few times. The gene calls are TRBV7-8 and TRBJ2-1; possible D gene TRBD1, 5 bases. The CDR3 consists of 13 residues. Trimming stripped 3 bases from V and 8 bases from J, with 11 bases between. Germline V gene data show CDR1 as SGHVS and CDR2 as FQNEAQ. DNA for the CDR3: TGTGCCAGCAGCTTCGGGCAGGGCGATGAGCAGTTCTTC. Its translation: CASSFGQGDEQFF.

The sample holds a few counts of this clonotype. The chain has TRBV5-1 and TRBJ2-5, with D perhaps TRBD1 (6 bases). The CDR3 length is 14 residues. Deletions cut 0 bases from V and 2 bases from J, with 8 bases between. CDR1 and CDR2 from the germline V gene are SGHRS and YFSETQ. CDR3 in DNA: TGCGCCAGCAGCTTGGACCAGGGGCAAGAGACCCAGTACTTC. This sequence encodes CASSLDQGQETQYF.

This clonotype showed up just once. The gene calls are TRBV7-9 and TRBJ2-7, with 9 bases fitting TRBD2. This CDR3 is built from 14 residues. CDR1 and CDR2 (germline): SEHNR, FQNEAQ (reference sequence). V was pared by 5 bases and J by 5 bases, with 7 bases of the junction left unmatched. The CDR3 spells CASSLSGSGNEQYF. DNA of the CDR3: TGTGCCAGCAGCCTTAGCGGGAGCGGGAACGAGCAGTACTTC.

The CDR3 here is CASSLGLAETQYF. DNA for the CDR3: TGTGCCAGCAGCTTAGGTCTAGCGGAGACCCAGTACTTC. V and J are TRBV11-2 and TRBJ2-5, with a weak D call TRBD2 (6 bases). The CDR3 is made up of 13 amino acids. Germline CDR1 and CDR2: SGHAT and FQNNGV. The V gene lost 1 base and the J gene lost 5 bases, with 8 bases spanning the gap. Complete variable domain (other parts from reference TRBV11-2 and TRBJ2-5): EAGVAQSPRYKIIEKRQSVAFWCNPISGHATLYWYQQILGQGPKLLIQFQNNGVVDDSQLPKDRFSAERLKGVDSTLKIQPAKLEDSAVYLCASSLGLAETQYFGPGTRLLVL.

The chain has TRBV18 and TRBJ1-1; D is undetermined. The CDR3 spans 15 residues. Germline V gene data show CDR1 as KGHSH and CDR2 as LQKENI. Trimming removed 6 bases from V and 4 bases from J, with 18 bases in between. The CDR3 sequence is CASSSNPAGVTEAFF. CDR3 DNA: TGTGCCAGCTCGTCAAACCCCGCAGGAGTCACTGAAGCTTTCTTT. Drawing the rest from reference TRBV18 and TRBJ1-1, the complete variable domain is NAGVMQNPRHLVRRRGQEARLRCSPMKGHSHVYWYRQLPEEGLKFMVYLQKENIIDESGMPKERFSAEFPKEGPSILRIQQVVRGDSAAYFCASSSNPAGVTEAFFGQGTRLTVV.

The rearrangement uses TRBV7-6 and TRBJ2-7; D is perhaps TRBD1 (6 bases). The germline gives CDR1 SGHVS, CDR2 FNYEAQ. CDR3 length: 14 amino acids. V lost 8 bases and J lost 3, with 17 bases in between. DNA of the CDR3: TGTGCCAGCGGCTCCGGACAGACCGGCTACGAGCAGTACTTC. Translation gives CASGSGQTGYEQYF. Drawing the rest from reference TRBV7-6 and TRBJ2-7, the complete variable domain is GAGVSQSPRYKVTKRGQDVALRCDPISGHVSLYWYRQALGQGPEFLTYFNYEAQQDKSGLPNDRFSAERPEGSISTLTIQRTEQRDSAMYRCASGSGQTGYEQYFGPGTRLTVT.